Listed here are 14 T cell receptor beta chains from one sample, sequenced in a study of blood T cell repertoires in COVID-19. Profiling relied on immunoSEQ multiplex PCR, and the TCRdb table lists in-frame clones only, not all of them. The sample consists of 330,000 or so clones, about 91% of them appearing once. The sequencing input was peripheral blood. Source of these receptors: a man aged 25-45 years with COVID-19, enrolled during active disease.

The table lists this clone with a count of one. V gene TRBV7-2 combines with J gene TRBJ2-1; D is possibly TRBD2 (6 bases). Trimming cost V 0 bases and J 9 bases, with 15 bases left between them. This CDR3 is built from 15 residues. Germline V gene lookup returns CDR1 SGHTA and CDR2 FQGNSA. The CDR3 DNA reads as TGTGCCAGCAGCTTAGCGGACGCCCTCGGGAGTGAGCAGTTCTTC. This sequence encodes CASSLADALGSEQFF.

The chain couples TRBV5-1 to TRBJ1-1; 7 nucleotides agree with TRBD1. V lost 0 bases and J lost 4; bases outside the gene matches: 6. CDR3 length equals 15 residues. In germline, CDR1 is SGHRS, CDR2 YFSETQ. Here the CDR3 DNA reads TGCGCCAGCAGCTTGGCCTCAGCAGGGGGCACTGAAGCTTTCTTT. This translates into CASSLASAGGTEAFF.

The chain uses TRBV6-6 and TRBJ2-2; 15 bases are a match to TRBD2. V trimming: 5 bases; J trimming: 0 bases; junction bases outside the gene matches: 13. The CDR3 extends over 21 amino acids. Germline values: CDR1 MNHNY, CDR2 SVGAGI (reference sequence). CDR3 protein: CASSPTPPGLAGGANTGELFF. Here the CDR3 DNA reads TGTGCCAGCAGTCCTACACCCCCGGGACTAGCGGGAGGAGCGAACACCGGGGAGCTGTTTTTT.

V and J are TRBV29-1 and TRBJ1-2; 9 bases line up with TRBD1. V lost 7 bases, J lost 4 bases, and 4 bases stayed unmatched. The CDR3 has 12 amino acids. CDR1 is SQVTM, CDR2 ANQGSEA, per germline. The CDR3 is CSGGTGRYGYTF. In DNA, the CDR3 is TGCAGCGGTGGGACAGGGCGCTATGGCTACACCTTC.

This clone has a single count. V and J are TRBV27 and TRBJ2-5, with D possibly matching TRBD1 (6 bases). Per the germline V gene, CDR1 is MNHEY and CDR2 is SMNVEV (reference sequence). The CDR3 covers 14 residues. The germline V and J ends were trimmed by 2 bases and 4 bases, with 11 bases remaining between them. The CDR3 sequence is CASSLLGAGETQYF. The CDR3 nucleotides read TGTGCCAGCAGTTTACTGGGGGCAGGAGAGACCCAGTACTTC.

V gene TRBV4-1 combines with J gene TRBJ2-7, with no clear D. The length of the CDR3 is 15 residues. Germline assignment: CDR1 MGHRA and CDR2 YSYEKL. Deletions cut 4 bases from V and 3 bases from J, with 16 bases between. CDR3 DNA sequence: TGCGCCAGCAGCCCTCTACAGCTTGCCGACTACGAGCAGTACTTC. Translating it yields CASSPLQLADYEQYF.

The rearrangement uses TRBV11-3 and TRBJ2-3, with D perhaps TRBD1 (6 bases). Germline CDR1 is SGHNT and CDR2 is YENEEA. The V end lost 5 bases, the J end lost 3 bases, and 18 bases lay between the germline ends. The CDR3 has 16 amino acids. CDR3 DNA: TGTGCCAGCAGCCCATCGTTCGGCAGGGGAACAGATACGCAGTATTTT. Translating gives CASSPSFGRGTDTQYF. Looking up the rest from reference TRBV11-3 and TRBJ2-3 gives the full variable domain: EAGVVQSPRYKIIEKKQPVAFWCNPISGHNTLYWYLQNLGQGPELLIRYENEEAVDDSQLPKDRFSAERLKGVDSTLKIQPAELGDSAVYLCASSPSFGRGTDTQYFGPGTRLTVL.

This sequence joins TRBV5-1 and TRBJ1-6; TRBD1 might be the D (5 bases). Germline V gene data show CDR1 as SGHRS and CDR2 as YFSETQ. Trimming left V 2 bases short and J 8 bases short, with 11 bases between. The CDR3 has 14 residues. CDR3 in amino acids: CASSLQADDSPLHF. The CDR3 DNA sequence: TGCGCCAGCAGCTTACAGGCGGACGATTCACCCCTCCACTTT.

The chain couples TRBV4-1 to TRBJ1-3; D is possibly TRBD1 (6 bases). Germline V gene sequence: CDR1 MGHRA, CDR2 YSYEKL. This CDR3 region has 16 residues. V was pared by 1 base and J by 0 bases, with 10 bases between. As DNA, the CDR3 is TGCGCCAGCAGCCAAGTGGGAGGGGGCTCTGGAAACACCATATATTTT. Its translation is CASSQVGGGSGNTIYF.

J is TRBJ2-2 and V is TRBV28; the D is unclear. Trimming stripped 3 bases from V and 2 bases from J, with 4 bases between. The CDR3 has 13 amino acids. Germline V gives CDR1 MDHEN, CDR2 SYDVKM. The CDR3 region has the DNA TGTGCCAGCAGTTTCAGTAACACCGGGGAGCTGTTTTTT. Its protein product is CASSFSNTGELFF.

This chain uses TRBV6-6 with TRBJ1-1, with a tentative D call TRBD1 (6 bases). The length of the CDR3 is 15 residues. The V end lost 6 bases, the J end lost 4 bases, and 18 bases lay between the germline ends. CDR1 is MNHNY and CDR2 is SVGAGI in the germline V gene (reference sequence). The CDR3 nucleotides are TGTGCCAGCAGGGCCACAGGGTCCGGGCGCACTGAAGCTTTCTTT. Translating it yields CASRATGSGRTEAFF.

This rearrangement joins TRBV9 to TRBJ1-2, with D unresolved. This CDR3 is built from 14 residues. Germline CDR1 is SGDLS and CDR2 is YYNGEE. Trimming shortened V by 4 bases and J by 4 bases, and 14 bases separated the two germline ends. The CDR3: CASSLGHRGYGYTF. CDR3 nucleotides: TGTGCCAGCAGCCTCGGCCATCGGGGCTATGGCTACACCTTC.

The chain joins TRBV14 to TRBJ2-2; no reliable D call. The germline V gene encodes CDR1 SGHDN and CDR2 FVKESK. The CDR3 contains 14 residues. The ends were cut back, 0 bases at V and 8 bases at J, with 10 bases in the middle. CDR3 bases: TGTGCCAGCAGCCAAGATCGATCGGTGGGGGAGCTGTTTTTT. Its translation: CASSQDRSVGELFF. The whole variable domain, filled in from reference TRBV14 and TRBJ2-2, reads EAGVTQFPSHSVIEKGQTVTLRCDPISGHDNLYWYRRVMGKEIKFLLHFVKESKQDESGMPNNRFLAERTGGTYSTLKVQPAELEDSGVYFCASSQDRSVGELFFGEGSRLTVL.

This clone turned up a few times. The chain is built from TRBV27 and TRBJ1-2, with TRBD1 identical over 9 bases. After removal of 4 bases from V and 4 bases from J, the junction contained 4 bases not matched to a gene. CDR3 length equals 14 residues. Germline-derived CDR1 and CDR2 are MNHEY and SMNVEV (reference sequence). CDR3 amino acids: CASSSQGASYGYTF. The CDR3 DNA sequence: TGTGCCAGCAGTTCACAGGGGGCGAGCTATGGCTACACCTTC.